These 5 T cell receptor beta chains were sequenced from one sample in a study of T cell responses to AZD1222 COVID-19 vaccine. TCRdb keeps only in-frame clones here, not all; method: immunoSEQ multiplex PCR. The data show 150,000 or so clones, about nine tenths seen once. The sequences come from peripheral blood, collected on day 0 of AZD1222 vaccination. The receptors were gathered from an adult in good health.

The chain carries TRBV7-2 and TRBJ1-5; D uncertain. The germline V and J ends were trimmed by 1 base and 10 bases, with 17 bases remaining between them. This CDR3 spans 15 amino acids. CDR1 is SGHTA, CDR2 FQGNSA, per germline. The CDR3 region has the DNA TGTGCCAGCAGCTTAGATGTCGGGAGCTATCGACCCCAGCATTTT. Translated: CASSLDVGSYRPQHF. Full variable domain (rest looked up from reference TRBV7-2 and TRBJ1-5): GAGVSQSPSNKVTEKGKDVELRCDPISGHTALYWYRQSLGQGLEFLIYFQGNSAPDKSGLPSDRFSAERTGGSVSTLTIQRTQQEDSAVYLCASSLDVGSYRPQHFGDGTRLSIL.

This sequence joins TRBV5-6 and TRBJ2-7; no clear D. The CDR3 loop spans 15 amino acids. With 1 base removed from V and 0 bases from J, the gap between germline ends came to 11 bases. CDR1 and CDR2 (germline): SGHDT, YYEEEE. The CDR3 spells CASSLLMSSSYEQYF. The CDR3 DNA reads as TGTGCCAGCAGCTTGTTGATGTCCAGCTCCTACGAGCAGTACTTC.

The chain carries TRBV9 and TRBJ2-3; D possibly corresponds to TRBD2 (6 bases). Germline V gives CDR1 SGDLS, CDR2 YYNGEE. V dropped 5 bases and J dropped 5 bases, with 21 bases sitting between them. The CDR3 totals 16 residues. The CDR3 nucleotides are TGTGCCAGCAGTCGGACTACCACTTACTCTGGAGATACGCAGTATTTT. It codes for CASSRTTTYSGDTQYF.

This chain links TRBV2 with TRBJ1-1; TRBD1 matches 7 bases. This CDR3 contains 14 residues. The germline V gene has CDR1 SNHLY and CDR2 FYNNEI. V lost 3 bases and J lost 5; bases outside the gene matches: 6. The CDR3 here is CASSEALRGTEAFF. The CDR3 bases are TGTGCCAGCAGTGAGGCGCTCAGGGGGACTGAAGCTTTCTTT.

V gene TRBV13 combines with J gene TRBJ2-2; no firm D call. This CDR3 has 15 residues. V dropped 8 bases and J dropped 7 bases, with 20 bases sitting between them. Germline CDR1 PRHDT, CDR2 FYEKMQ (reference sequence). CDR3 in DNA: TGTGCCAGCGAGTATTGGGCTAGGAGAAACGGGGAGCTGTTTTTT. This encodes CASEYWARRNGELFF.